This T cell receptor (beta chain) was found in a study of T cell responses to AZD1222 COVID-19 vaccine. For the study at large: Analysis merged second doses at about 4 or about 12 weeks.

Data came from immunoSEQ multiplex PCR; TCRdb stores just in-frame clones and leaves some out. The table has around 100,000 clones, roughly 90% seen once. With regard to this clone: Its matching antigen is unknown.

The CDR3 has 15 residues. Trimming stripped 6 bases from V and 4 bases from J, with 18 bases between. CDR1 and CDR2 from the germline V gene are SGHDN and FVKESK. Regarding the study as a whole: The donors showed a predominance of white British ancestry and of females, with possible underestimation of clonal diversity. Scientists sampled the repertoires only once the peak T cell response had passed. Spike was spanned by vaccine-associated CD4 TCRs, which were dominant at 160-218 and 743-854.

This receptor was obtained from an adult in good health. Specimen: peripheral blood, collected on day 0 of AZD1222 vaccination. This chain links TRBV14 with TRBJ1-1, with D maybe TRBD1 (5 bases). CDR3 residues: CASRTTGAGITEAFF. CDR3 nucleotide sequence: TGTGCCAGCAGGACGACCGGGGCGGGGATCACTGAAGCTTTCTTT.